This entry is about one T cell receptor (beta chain). Per the authors' pipeline: How many nucleated cells were present was estimated from reference gene primer amplification. The assay was immunoSEQ multiplex PCR, and TCRdb's table has in-frame clones only and misses some. That table furnishes V, J and clone size, whereas the DNA furnished D and trimming. The sample has about 110,000 clones; roughly 85% are singletons. The data were obtained in a study of blood T cell repertoires in COVID-19. Study information: Sites in the United States, Italy and Spain provided acute and convalescent COVID-19 samples.

Germline V gene sequence: CDR1 SEHNR, CDR2 FQNEAQ (reference sequence). Trimming cost V 8 bases and J 0 bases, with 16 bases left between them. This CDR3 has 15 residues. Material: peripheral blood. The TCR was taken from a man between 40 and 49 years old with acute or convalescent COVID-19. V usage is TRBV7-9 and J usage is TRBJ1-2, with D unclear. CDR3 sequence (DNA): TGTGCCAGCCATCAAATAGGTGACTCTAACTATGGCTACACCTTC. It specifies CASHQIGDSNYGYTF.